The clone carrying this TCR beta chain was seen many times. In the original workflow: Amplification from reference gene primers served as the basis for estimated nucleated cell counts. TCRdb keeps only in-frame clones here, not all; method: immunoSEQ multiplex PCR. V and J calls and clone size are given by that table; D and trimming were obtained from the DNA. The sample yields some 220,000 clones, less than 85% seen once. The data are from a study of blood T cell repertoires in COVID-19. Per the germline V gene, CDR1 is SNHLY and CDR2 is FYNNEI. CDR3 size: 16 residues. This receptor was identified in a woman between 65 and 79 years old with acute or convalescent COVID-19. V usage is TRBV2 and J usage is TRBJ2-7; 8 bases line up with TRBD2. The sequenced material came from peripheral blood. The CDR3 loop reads CCLRRGVSGASYEQYF. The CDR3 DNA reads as TGTTGCCTCCGCCGGGGGGTTAGCGGGGCTTCCTACGAGCAGTACTTC.